This TCR beta chain emerged from a study of Tregs in tolerant kidney transplant recipients. Broader study findings: The small number of patients limits these findings pending further validation. Activated donor B cell expansion appeared to reveal the most relevant donor-specific TCRbeta repertoire. Donor-specific Treg expansion exceeded global Treg expansion in tolerant patients, suggesting antigen drive.

The method was immunoSEQ multiplex PCR; TCRdb's version includes in-frame clones alone and lacks a portion of them. The sample lists roughly 64,000 clones, approximately 87% occurring once. Comment on this clone: The antigen is not known.

The germline V and J ends were trimmed by 5 bases and 11 bases, with 6 bases remaining between them. Germline V lookup: CDR1 MDHEN, CDR2 SYDVKM. There are 9 residues in the CDR3. Mixed chimerism was transient after nonmyeloablative marrow transplants from related graft donors. CD4+CD25+CD127- Tregs, CD4+CD25- non-Tregs, CD4 and CD8 cells were sorted. The material was CD4+ T cells from blood (PBMCs), obtained 6 months after the transplant. This chain joins TRBV28 and TRBJ1-2, with D hard to call. This clonotype was obtained from a human patient who received a combined kidney and bone marrow transplant. Some T cells here may be from the graft donor. CDR3 residues: CASSPPYTF. The CDR3 region has the DNA TGTGCCAGCAGTCCCCCGTACACCTTC.